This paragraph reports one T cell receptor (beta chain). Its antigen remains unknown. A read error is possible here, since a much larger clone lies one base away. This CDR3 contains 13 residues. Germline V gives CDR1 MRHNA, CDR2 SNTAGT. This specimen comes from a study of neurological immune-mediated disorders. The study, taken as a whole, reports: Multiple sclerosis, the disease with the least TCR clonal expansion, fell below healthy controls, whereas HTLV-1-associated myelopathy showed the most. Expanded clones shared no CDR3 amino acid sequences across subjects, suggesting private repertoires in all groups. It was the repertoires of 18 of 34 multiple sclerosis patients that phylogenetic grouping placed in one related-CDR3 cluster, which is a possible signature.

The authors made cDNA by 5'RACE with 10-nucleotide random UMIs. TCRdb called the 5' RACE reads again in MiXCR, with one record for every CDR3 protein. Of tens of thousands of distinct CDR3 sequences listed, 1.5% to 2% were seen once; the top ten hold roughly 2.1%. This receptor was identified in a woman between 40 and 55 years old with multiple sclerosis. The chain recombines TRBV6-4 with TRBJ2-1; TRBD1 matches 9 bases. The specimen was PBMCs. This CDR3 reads CASRRTGDNAQFF. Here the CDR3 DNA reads TGTGCCAGCAGACGGACAGGGGACAATGCGCAGTTCTTC.